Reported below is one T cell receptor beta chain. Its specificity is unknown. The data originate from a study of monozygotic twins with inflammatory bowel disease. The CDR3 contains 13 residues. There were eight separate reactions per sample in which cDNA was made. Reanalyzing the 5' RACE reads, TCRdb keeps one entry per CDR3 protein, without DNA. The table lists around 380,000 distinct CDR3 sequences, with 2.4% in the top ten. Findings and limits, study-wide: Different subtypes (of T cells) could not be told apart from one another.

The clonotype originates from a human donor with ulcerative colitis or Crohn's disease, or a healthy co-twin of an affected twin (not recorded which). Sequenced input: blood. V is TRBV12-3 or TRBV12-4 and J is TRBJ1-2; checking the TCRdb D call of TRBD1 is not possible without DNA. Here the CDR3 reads CASTITGGRGYTF.